Here is one T cell receptor (beta chain) with its context. Antigen: not known. This sample stems from a study of beta chain features in type 1 diabetes. Study-wide findings and caveats: Short templates might get an advantage during PCR, and this would be equal in patients and controls. These data did not resolve whether HLA type affects TCRB rearrangement. More deletions and fewer insertions at VDJ junctions were found in patients with type 1 diabetes. Shortening of TCRB CDR3s, moderate but significant, appeared in all four CD4+ subsets of Type 1 diabetes patients.

Each of the sorted populations had a purity greater than 95%. Since all of the isolated RNA was reverse transcribed, expressed TCRB transcripts were what got sequenced. Method: immunoSEQ multiplex PCR; TCRdb's copy keeps in-frame clones and lacks some. The sample records around 140,000 clones, about 10% being singletons. Germline V gene lookup returns CDR1 LGHNA and CDR2 YNFKEQ. The CDR3 runs to 14 residues. With 3 bases removed from V and 4 bases from J, the gap between germline ends came to 10 bases. The sequenced sample was central memory CD4+ T cells from blood. The sequence derives from a young man with type 1 diabetes. The chain combines TRBV4-2 with TRBJ1-3; D call uncertain. In nucleotides, the CDR3 is TGTGCCAGCAGCCATCTAGAGGCGGGAAACACCATATATTTT. Translating gives CASSHLEAGNTIYF.